This T cell receptor (beta chain) was sequenced during a study of cytomegalovirus exposure and HLA in healthy donors. Study-wide results and caveats: Follow-up analysis found HLA locus-dependent TCR association rates, highest for DRB1 and lowest for HLA-C. Analysis was carried out at a later point, and it linked a missense DCLRE1C variant to TCR beta V- and J-gene trimming. Some highly shared sequence variants likely arose as a pipeline artifact.

60 Vbeta and 13 Jbeta primers were used in PCR. TCRdb keeps only in-frame clones here, not all; method: immunoSEQ multiplex PCR. There are about 69,000 clones in the sample; about 76% occur only once, and about 3.3% lies in the top ten. Comments on this clone: Its cognate antigen is unknown.

Germline assignment: CDR1 SGHTA and CDR2 FQGNSA. V dropped 0 bases and J dropped 2; count of bases not matched to a gene: 5. The CDR3 loop spans 17 amino acids. This chain uses TRBV7-2 with TRBJ2-5; TRBD2 aligns across 11 bases. The receptor was derived from a man aged 18 to 29 in good health and CMV-seronegative. The sequencing sample was made of PBMCs. CDR3 DNA sequence: TGTGCCAGCAGCTTAGCGCTGTTAGCGGGGGGGCAAGAGACCCAGTACTTC. This codes for CASSLALLAGGQETQYF.